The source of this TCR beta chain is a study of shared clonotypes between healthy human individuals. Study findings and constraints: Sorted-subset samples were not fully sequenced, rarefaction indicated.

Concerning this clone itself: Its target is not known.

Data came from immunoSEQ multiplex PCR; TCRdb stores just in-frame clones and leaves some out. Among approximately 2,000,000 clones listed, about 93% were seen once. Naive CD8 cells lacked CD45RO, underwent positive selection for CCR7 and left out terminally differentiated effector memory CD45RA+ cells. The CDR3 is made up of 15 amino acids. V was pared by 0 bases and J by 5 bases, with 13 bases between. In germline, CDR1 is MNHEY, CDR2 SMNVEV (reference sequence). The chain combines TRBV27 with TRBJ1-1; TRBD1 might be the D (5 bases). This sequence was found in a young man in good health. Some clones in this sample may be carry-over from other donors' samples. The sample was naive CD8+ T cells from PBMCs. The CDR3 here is CASSLSSGIGTEAFF. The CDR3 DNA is TGTGCCAGCAGTTTATCATCAGGGATAGGGACTGAAGCTTTCTTT.